This entry is about one T cell receptor (beta chain). Its antigen is currently unknown. CDR1 SGHVS and CDR2 FNYEAQ come from the germline V gene. Trimming removed 5 bases at V and 7 bases at J, with 14 bases between. This CDR3 is 14 amino acids long. This specimen belongs to a study of tumour-infiltrating T cells in Burkitt lymphoma. For the study at large: The Burkitt lymphoma cohort spanned all epidemiological subtypes. Survival, overall and progression-free, tracked with productive clonality.

Assay used: immunoSEQ multiplex PCR; TCRdb lists only in-frame clones, some missing. The table records under 250 clones, more than 99% of them present only once. Points from the study as a whole: Many Burkitt lymphoma patients shared several public clonotypes.

Sequencing used tumor tissue. The TCR was taken from a human donor with Burkitt lymphoma. The V call is TRBV7-6, the J call TRBJ2-2; D is perhaps TRBD1 or TRBD2 (5 bases each). CDR3 in amino acids: CASSLFGGRGELFF. Here the CDR3 DNA reads TGTGCCAGCAGCCTCTTTGGGGGACGCGGGGAGCTGTTTTTT.